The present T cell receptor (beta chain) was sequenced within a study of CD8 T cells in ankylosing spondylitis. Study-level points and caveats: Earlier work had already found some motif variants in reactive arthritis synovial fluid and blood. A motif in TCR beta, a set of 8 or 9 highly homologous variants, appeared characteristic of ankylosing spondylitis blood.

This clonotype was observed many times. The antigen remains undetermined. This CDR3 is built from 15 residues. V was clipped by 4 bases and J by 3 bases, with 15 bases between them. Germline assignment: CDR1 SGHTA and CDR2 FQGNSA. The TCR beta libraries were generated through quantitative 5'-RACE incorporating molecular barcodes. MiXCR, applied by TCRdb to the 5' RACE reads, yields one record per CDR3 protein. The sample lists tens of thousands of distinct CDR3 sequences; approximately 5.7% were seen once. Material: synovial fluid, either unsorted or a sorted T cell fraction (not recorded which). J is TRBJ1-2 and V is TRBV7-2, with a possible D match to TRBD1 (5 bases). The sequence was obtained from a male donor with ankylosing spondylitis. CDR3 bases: TGTGCCAGCAGCTCCCCAAACAGGCCTCACTATGGCTACACCTTC. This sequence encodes CASSSPNRPHYGYTF.